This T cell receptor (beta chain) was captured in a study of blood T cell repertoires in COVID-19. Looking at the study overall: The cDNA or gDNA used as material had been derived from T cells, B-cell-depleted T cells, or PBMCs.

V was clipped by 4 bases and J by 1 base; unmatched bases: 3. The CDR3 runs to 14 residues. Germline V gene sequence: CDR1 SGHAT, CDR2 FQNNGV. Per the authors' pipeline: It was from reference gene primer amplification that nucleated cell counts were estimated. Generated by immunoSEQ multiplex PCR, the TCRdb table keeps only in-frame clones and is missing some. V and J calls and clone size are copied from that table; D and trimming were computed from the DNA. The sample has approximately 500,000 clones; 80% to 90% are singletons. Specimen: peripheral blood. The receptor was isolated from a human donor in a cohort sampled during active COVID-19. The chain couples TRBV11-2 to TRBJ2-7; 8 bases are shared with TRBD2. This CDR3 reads CASSSTSVSYEQYF. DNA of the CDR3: TGTGCCAGCAGCTCGACTAGCGTATCCTACGAGCAGTACTTC.